A single sample gave rise to the 21 T cell receptor beta chains below, sequenced in a study of siplizumab effects on memory and regulatory T cells. The data were produced by immunoSEQ multiplex PCR, yet TCRdb's version contains in-frame clones alone and is incomplete. The data show fewer than 100,000 clones, with 95% seen just once and around a sixth held by the top ten. Sequencing was done on a sample of CD8+ T cells sorted from blood. These receptors originate from a human donor in good health.

This clone showed up just once. The V and J genes are TRBV5-6 and TRBJ1-2, with D unresolved. The CDR3 spans 14 residues. V lost 2 bases, J lost 3 bases, and 11 bases lay in between. Germline loops: CDR1 SGHDT, CDR2 YYEEEE. DNA of the CDR3: TGTGCCAGCAGCTTTTATGCGCAGCACTATGGCTACACCTTC. Translation: CASSFYAQHYGYTF.

This rearrangement joins TRBV18 to TRBJ2-5, with 7 nucleotides matching TRBD1. The V gene's germline CDR1 is KGHSH and CDR2 LQKENI. The CDR3 sequence is 14 residues long. Trimming removed 6 bases from V and 2 bases from J; junction bases left unmatched: 6. CDR3 nucleotide sequence: TGTGCCAGCTCCCAGGCAGGGGGTCAAGAGACCCAGTACTTC. It translates to CASSQAGGQETQYF.

The chain uses TRBV6-6 and TRBJ2-5, with 11 bases that match TRBD1. Germline CDR1 MNHNY, CDR2 SVGAGI (reference sequence). Trimming took 2 bases from V and 4 from J; bases not matched to a gene: 6. The CDR3 is 16 residues long. CDR3 nucleotides: TGTGCCAGCAGTTACCCGGGACAGGGGGGGCCAGAGACCCAGTACTTC. Translating it yields CASSYPGQGGPETQYF.

The chain uses TRBV11-1 and TRBJ2-7; D might be TRBD2 (5 bases). The CDR3 has 14 amino acids. V gave up 4 bases and J gave up 3 bases, with 13 bases separating them. The V gene's germline CDR1 is SGHAT and CDR2 FQDESV (reference sequence). CDR3 sequence reads: CASSYGDGGYEQYF. CDR3 nucleotides: TGTGCCAGCAGCTACGGCGACGGAGGCTACGAGCAGTACTTC.

V usage is TRBV19 and J usage is TRBJ2-7, with D possibly TRBD2 on 5 matching bases. Trimming removed 2 bases at V and 3 bases at J, with 8 bases between. CDR3 size: 13 residues. CDR1 LNHDA and CDR2 SQIVND come from the germline V gene (reference sequence). CDR3 nucleotide sequence: TGTGCCAGTAGTATATCTAGCATCTACGAGCAGTACTTC. Translating gives CASSISSIYEQYF.

V usage is TRBV9 and J usage is TRBJ1-2, with TRBD1 matching 7 bases. Germline lookup yields CDR1 SGDLS and CDR2 YYNGEE. J gave up 6 bases and V 0 bases, and 5 bases lay outside the gene matches. CDR3 length: 14 amino acids. Here the CDR3 DNA reads TGTGCCAGCAGCGTAGCTGCAGGGGGAAATGGCTACACCTTC. This gives the protein CASSVAAGGNGYTF.

This sequence joins TRBV2 and TRBJ2-3, with D possibly TRBD1 on 5 matching bases. Germline-derived CDR1 and CDR2 are SNHLY and FYNNEI. V shed 3 bases and J shed 2 bases, with 15 bases lying between them. This CDR3 comprises 16 residues. The CDR3 spells CASSDLGRQFTDTQYF. The CDR3 nucleotides read TGTGCCAGCAGTGACCTGGGCAGACAGTTCACAGATACGCAGTATTTT.

V is TRBV10-3 and J is TRBJ1-2, with 9 bases that match TRBD1. V lost 0 bases, J lost 4 bases, and 6 bases stayed unmatched. The V gene's germline CDR1 is ENHRY and CDR2 SYGVKD. The CDR3 is 16 amino acids. The CDR3 spells CAISESWTGASYGYTF. CDR3 DNA: TGTGCCATCAGTGAGTCTTGGACAGGGGCCAGCTATGGCTACACCTTC.

This chain links TRBV5-6 with TRBJ1-1; TRBD1 is a possible D gene (5 bases). With 3 bases removed from V and 0 bases from J, the gap between germline ends came to 15 bases. The length of the CDR3 is 16 residues. Germline CDR1 SGHDT, CDR2 YYEEEE. Here the CDR3 reads CASSYGRGSLNTEAFF. The CDR3 DNA reads TGTGCCAGCAGCTATGGAAGGGGATCCCTGAACACTGAAGCTTTCTTT.

The chain joins TRBV28 to TRBJ2-7; 15 positions match TRBD2. The CDR3 sequence is 14 residues long. Germline V lookup: CDR1 MDHEN, CDR2 SYDVKM. After removal of 10 bases from V and 3 bases from J, the junction contained 4 bases not matched to a gene. The CDR3 loop reads CATGTSGRFYEQYF. DNA of the CDR3: TGTGCCACAGGGACTAGCGGGAGGTTCTACGAGCAGTACTTC.

This sequence joins TRBV19 and TRBJ2-3; tentative D call: TRBD2 (5 bases). Looked up from germline, CDR1 is LNHDA and CDR2 is SQIVND (reference sequence). CDR3 length: 13 amino acids. Trimming cost V 5 bases and J 14 bases, with 20 bases left between them. The CDR3 protein is CASSSMKGSSSYF. The CDR3 DNA sequence: TGTGCCAGTAGTTCCATGAAAGGGAGTTCTTCGTATTTT.

The CDR3: CASSLVGTSENNEQFF. The CDR3 DNA sequence: TGTGCCAGCAGCTTAGTAGGGACTAGCGAAAACAATGAGCAGTTCTTC. V is TRBV7-8 and J is TRBJ2-1; 10 nucleotides line up with TRBD2. The CDR3 extends over 16 amino acids. The V gene's germline CDR1 is SGHVS and CDR2 FQNEAQ. Trimming removed 1 base from V and 5 bases from J; junction bases left unmatched: 5.

This clone was seen a single time. The chain has TRBV6-5 and TRBJ1-4; no clear D. Germline V CDR1 and CDR2: MNHEY, SVGAGI. V lost 5 bases and J lost 4, with 8 bases in between. This CDR3 has 13 amino acids. As DNA, the CDR3 is TGTGCCAGCAGTCAGATTTATAATGAAAAACTGTTTTTT. Its translation is CASSQIYNEKLFF.

For this clone: This CDR3 is also generated by other DNA sequences in the sample. The chain recombines TRBV27 with TRBJ2-1; unclear D gene. V gave up 3 bases and J gave up 7 bases, with 4 bases separating them. The CDR3 runs 11 residues. Germline CDR1 reads MNHEY; CDR2 reads SMNVEV (reference sequence). CDR3 coding DNA: TGTGCCAGCAGTTTTGGGAATGAGCAGTTCTTC. It is translated as CASSFGNEQFF.

This rearrangement joins TRBV20-1 to TRBJ2-7; D is possibly TRBD2 (5 bases). Germline CDR1 reads DFQATT; CDR2 reads SNEGSKA (reference sequence). V lost 7 bases to trimming and J lost 4 bases, with 11 bases between them. The CDR3 totals 11 residues. The CDR3 reads CSGRVRYEQYF. The CDR3 DNA is TGCAGTGGGCGGGTAAGATACGAGCAGTACTTC.

This chain links TRBV4-1 with TRBJ2-5; perhaps TRBD2 as D (5 bases). CDR3 length equals 14 residues. Looked up from germline, CDR1 is MGHRA and CDR2 is YSYEKL. V lost 4 bases to trimming and J lost 7 bases, with 16 bases between them. The CDR3: CASSPKRRFGTQYF. The CDR3 bases are TGCGCCAGCAGCCCGAAGAGGAGGTTCGGGACCCAGTACTTC.

The gene calls are TRBV29-1 and TRBJ2-7, with D possibly TRBD1 on 6 matching bases. V was clipped by 7 bases and J by 0 bases, with 16 bases between them. Germline V lookup: CDR1 SQVTM, CDR2 ANQGSEA. This CDR3 has 14 amino acids. The CDR3 nucleotides are TGCAGCGAGTTCCGGGACAAGAGCTCCTACGAGCAGTACTTC. Translation gives CSEFRDKSSYEQYF.

The genes are TRBV14 and TRBJ2-1; 10 nucleotides match TRBD2. Germline CDR1 SGHDN, CDR2 FVKESK. J gave up 4 bases and V 0 bases, and 9 bases lay outside the gene matches. The CDR3 extends over 18 amino acids. In nucleotides, the CDR3 is TGTGCCAGCAGCCAAGATGCGGCTAGCGGGAGCGTTTACAATGAGCAGTTCTTC. Residues: CASSQDAASGSVYNEQFF.

The chain uses TRBV5-6 and TRBJ2-7; 8 bases agree with TRBD1. This CDR3 is 14 amino acids long. Unmatched junction bases numbered 5, after V lost 0 bases and J lost 6 bases. The germline V gene has CDR1 SGHDT and CDR2 YYEEEE. The CDR3 DNA sequence: TGTGCCAGCAGCTTGGGACAGGGGTATTCCGAGCAGTACTTC. This encodes CASSLGQGYSEQYF. Variable domain in full (rest from reference TRBV5-6 and TRBJ2-7): DAGVTQSPTHLIKTRGQQVTLRCSPKSGHDTVSWYQQALGQGPQFIFQYYEEEERQRGNFPDRFSGHQFPNYSSELNVNALLLGDSALYLCASSLGQGYSEQYFGPGTRLTVT.

The gene calls are TRBV7-2 and TRBJ1-1; D uncertain. Germline assignment: CDR1 SGHTA and CDR2 FQGNSA. V shed 5 bases and J shed 0 bases, with 4 bases lying between them. The CDR3 loop spans 12 amino acids. CDR3 amino acids: CASSPMNTEAFF. CDR3 in DNA: TGTGCCAGCAGCCCCATGAACACTGAAGCTTTCTTT.

Concerning this clone itself: At the DNA level, this CDR3 is encoded by other sequences in the same sample as well. This sequence joins TRBV5-6 and TRBJ2-1; 12 positions match TRBD2. CDR1 is SGHDT, CDR2 YYEEEE, per germline. The CDR3 length is 17 residues. V was pared by 0 bases and J by 8 bases, with 9 bases of the junction left unmatched. The CDR3 bases are TGTGCCAGCAGCTTGGACCCAAGACTAGCGGGAGTCTATGAGCAGTTCTTC. Translation: CASSLDPRLAGVYEQFF.